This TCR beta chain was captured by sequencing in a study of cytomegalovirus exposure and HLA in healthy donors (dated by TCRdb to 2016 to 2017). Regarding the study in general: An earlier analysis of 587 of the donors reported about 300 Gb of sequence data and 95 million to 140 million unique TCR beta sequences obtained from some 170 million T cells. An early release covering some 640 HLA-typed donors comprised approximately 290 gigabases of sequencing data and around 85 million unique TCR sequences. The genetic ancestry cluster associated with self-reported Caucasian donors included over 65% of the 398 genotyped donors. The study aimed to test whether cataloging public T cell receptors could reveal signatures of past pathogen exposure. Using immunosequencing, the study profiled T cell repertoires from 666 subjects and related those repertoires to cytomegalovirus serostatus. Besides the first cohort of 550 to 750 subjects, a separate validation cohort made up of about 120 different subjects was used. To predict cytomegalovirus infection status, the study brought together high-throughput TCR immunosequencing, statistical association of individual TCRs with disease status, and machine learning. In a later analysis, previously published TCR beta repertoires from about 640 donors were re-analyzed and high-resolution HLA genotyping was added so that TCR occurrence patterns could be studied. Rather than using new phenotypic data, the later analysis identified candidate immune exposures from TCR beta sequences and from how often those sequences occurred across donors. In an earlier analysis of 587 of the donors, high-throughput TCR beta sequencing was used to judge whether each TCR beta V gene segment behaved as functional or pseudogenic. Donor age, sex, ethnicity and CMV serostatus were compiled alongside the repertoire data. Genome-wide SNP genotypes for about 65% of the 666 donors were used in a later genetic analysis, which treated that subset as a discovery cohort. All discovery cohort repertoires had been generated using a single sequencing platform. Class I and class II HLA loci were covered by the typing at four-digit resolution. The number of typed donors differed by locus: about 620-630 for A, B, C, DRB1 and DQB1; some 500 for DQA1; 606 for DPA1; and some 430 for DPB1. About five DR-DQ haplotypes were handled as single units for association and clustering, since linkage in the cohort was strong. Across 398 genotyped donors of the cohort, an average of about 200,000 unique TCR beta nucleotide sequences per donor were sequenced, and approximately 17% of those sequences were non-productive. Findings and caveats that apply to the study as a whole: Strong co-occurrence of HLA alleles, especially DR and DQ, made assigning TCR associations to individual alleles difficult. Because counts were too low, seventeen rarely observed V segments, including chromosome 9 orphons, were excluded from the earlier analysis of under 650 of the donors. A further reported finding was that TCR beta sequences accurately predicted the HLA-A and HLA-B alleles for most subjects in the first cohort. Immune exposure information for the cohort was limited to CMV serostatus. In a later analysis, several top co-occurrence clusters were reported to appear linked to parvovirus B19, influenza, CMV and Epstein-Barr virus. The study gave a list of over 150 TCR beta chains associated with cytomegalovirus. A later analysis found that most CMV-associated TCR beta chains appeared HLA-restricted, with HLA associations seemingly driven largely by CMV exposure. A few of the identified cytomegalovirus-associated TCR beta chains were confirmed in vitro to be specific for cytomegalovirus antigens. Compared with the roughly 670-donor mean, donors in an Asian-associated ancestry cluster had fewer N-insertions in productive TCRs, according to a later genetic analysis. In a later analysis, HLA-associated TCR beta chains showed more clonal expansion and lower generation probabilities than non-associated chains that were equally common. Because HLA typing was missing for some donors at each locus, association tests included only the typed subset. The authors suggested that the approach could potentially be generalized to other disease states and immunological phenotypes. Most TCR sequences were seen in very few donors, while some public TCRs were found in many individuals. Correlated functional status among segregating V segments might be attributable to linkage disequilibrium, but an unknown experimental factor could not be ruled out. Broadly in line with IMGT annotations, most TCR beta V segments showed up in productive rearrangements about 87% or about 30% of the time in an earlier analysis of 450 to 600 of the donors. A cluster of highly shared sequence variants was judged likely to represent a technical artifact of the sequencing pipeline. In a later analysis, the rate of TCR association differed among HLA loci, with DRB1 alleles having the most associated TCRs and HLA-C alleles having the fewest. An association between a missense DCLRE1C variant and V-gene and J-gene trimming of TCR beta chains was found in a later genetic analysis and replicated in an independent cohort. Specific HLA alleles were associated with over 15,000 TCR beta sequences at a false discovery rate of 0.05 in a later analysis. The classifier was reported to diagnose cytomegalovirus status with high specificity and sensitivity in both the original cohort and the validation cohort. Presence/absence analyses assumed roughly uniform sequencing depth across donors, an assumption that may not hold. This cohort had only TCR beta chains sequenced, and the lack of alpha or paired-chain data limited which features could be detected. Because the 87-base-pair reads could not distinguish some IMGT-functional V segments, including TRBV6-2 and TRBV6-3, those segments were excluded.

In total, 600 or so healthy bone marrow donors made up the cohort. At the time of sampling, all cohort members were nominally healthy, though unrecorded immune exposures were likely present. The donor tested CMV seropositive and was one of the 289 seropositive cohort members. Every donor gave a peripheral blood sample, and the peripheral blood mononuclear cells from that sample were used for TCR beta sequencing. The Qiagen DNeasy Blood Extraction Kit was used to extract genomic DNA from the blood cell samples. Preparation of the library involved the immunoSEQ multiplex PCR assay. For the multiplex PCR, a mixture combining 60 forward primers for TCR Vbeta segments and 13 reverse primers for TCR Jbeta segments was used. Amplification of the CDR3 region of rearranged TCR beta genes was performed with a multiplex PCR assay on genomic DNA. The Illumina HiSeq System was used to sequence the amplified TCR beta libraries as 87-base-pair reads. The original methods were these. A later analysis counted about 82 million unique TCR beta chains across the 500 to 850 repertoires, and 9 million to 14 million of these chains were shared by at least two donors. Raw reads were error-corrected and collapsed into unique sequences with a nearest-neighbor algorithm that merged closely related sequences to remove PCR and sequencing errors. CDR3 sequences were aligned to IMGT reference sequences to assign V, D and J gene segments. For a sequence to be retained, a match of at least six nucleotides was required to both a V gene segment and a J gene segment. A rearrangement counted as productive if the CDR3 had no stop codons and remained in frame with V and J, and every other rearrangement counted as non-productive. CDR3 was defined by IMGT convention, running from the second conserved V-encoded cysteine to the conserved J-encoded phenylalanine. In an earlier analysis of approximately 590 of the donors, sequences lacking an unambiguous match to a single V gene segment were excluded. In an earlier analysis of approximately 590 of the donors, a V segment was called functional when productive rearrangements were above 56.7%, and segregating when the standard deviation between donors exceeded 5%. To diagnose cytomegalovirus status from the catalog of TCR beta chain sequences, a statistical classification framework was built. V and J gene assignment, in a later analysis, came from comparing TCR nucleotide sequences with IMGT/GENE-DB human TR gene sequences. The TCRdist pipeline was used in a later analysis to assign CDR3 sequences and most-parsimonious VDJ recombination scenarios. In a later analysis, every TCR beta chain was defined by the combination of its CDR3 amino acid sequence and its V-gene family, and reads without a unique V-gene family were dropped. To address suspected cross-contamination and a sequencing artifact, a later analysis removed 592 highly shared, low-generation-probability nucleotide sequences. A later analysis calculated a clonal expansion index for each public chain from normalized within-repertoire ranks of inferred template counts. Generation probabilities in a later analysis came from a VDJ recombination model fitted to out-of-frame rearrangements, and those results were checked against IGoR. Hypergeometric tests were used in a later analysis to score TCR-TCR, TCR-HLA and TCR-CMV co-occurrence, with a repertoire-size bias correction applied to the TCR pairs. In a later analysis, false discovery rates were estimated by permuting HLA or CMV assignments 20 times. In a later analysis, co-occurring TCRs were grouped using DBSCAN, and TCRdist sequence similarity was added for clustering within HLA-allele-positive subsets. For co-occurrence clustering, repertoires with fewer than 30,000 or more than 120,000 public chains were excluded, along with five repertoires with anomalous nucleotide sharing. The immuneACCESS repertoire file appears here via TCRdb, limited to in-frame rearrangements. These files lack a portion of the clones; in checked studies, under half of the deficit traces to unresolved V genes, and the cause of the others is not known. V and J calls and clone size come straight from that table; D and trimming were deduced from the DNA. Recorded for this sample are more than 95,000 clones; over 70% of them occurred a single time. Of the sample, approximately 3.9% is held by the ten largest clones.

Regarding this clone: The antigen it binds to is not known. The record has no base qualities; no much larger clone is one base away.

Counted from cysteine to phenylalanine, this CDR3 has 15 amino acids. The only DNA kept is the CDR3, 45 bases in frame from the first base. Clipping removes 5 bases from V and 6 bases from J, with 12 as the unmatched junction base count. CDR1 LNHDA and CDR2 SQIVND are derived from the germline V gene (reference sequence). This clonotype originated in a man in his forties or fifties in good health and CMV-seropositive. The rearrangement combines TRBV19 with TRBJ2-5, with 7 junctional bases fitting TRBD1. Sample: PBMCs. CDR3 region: CASSPRATGLKTQYF. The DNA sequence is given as TGTGCCAGTAGTCCCCGGGCGACAGGGTTGAAGACCCAGTACTTC.